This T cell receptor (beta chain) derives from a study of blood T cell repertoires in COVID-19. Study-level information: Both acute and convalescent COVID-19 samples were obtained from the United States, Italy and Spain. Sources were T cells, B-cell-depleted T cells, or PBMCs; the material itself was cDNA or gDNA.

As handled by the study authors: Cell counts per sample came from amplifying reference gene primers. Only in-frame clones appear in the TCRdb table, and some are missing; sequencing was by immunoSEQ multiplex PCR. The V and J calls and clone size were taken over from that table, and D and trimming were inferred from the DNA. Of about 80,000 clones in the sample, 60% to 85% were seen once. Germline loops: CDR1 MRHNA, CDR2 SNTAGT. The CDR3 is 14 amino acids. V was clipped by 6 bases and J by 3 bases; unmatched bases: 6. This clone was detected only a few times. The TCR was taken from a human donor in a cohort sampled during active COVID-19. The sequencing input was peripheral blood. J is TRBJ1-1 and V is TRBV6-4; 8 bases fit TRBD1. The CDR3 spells CASRSDRGHTEAFF. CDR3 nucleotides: TGTGCCAGCAGATCTGACAGGGGACACACTGAAGCTTTCTTT.